This is a list of T cell receptor beta chains from one sample in a study of OX40 agonist ivuxolimab in advanced cancers. Only in-frame clones appear in the TCRdb table, and some are missing; sequencing was by immunoSEQ multiplex PCR. Of under 80,000 clones in the sample, approximately 91% were seen once. Sequencing used CD4+ or CD8+ T cells sorted from blood, obtained in a trial of the OX40 agonist ivuxolimab. The receptors were gathered from an adult with an advanced solid tumor such as melanoma, head and neck, liver or kidney cancer. Both conserved end residues are part of each CDR3. Each record gives: clone size, V gene, J gene, D gene, CDR3 DNA, CDR3 protein. A D gene is named only where the DNA matches it firmly. The size entry is marked missing in some rows and otherwise reads once, few, many or a size class.

.,TRBV6-5,TRBJ1-1,.,TGTGCCAGCAGTTACTCGATTATGGTTGAAGCTTTCTTT,CASSYSIMVEAFF
.,TRBV7-9,TRBJ1-2,.,TGTGCCAGCAGCTTAGCGGTGTCGGGGAATGGCTACACCTTC,CASSLAVSGNGYTF
.,TRBV6-5,TRBJ2-7,.,TGTGCCAGCAGTTTCCGACTGACCTACGAGCAGTACTTC,CASSFRLTYEQYF
.,TRBV5-1,TRBJ1-2,.,TGCGCCAGCACTGACGGAACCTATGGCTACACCTTC,CASTDGTYGYTF
.,TRBV4-1,TRBJ1-4,.,TGCGCCAGCAGCCTCCTCGAGGGCCTCCCTGGCGCAACTAATGAAAAACTGTTTTTT,CASSLLEGLPGATNEKLFF
few,TRBV15,TRBJ2-1,TRBD1,TGTGCCACCAGCAGAGTTTCAGGGGGTATTGATGAGCAGTTCTTC,CATSRVSGGIDEQFF
.,TRBV5-6,TRBJ2-1,TRBD1,TGTGCCAGCAGCTTGTCGACAGGGTTGGACGAGCAGTTCTTC,CASSLSTGLDEQFF
once,TRBV10-2,TRBJ2-7,.,TGCGCCAGCAGTTCTGCCTCGACCTACGAGCAGTACTTC,CASSSASTYEQYF
.,TRBV5-1,TRBJ1-2,.,TGCGCCAGCAGGGAGAGGGGGGATGGCTACACCTTC,CASRERGDGYTF
.,TRBV30,TRBJ2-3,.,TGTGCCTGGAGTACGCGGATAAGCACAGATACGCAGTATTTT,CAWSTRISTDTQYF
.,TRBV4-3,TRBJ1-4,TRBD1,TGCGCCAGCAGCCAAGGGGGGGGACAGACGCTGTTTTTT,CASSQGGGQTLFF
.,TRBV14,TRBJ2-7,TRBD2,TGTGCCAGCAGCCCCGGGGGGTCCCCCTCCTACGAGCAGTACTTC,CASSPGGSPSYEQYF
.,TRBV19,TRBJ1-5,.,TGTGCCAGTAGTATTGGTGTACCTAGCAATCAGCCCCAGCATTTT,CASSIGVPSNQPQHF
.,TRBV28,TRBJ1-1,.,TGTGCCAGCAGCAGACCGAACACTGAAGCTTTCTTT,CASSRPNTEAFF
.,TRBV2,TRBJ2-5,TRBD1,TGTGCCAGCACCGAAGGCTTCTTACAGGGGGAGACCCAGTACTTC,CASTEGFLQGETQYF
once,TRBV4-1,TRBJ1-1,.,TGCGCCAGCAGCCTGTCGTACTCGAACACTGAAGCTTTCTTT,CASSLSYSNTEAFF
.,TRBV7-2,TRBJ2-5,TRBD2,TGTGCCAGCAGCTTAGGACTAGCGGGAGGGCCCGGAGAGACCCAGTACTTC,CASSLGLAGGPGETQYF
.,TRBV27,TRBJ2-1,TRBD2,TGTGCCAGCAGCGTCTTGGGGGGGAATGAGCAGTTCTTC,CASSVLGGNEQFF